Listed below are T cell receptor beta chains from one sample, sequenced in a study of T cells in Graves' hyperthyroidism and ophthalmopathy. MiXCR, applied by TCRdb to the multiplex PCR reads, yields one record per CDR3 protein. The sample has some 600,000 distinct CDR3 sequences; 40% to 55% are singletons. Sequencing was done on a sample of peripheral blood or thyroid tissue (not recorded which). These receptors all come from a young woman with Graves' hyperthyroidism. Each CDR3 is given with its conserved first and last residue. The order of the fields is J gene, V gene, clone size, D gene, CDR3 protein, CDR3 DNA. A D gene is named only where the DNA matches it firmly. Clone sizes are given selectively: once, few, many, or a class where the clone is expanded.

j_gene: TRBJ1-3
v_gene: TRBV10-3
abundance: many
d_gene: -
CDR3aa: CAISDHRDPSGNTIYF
CDR3nt: TGTGCCATCAGTGATCACAGGGATCCCTCTGGAAACACCATATATTTT

j_gene: TRBJ1-2
v_gene: TRBV24-1
abundance: many
d_gene: TRBD1
CDR3aa: CATSEGDSNVYGYTF
CDR3nt: TGTGCCACCAGTGAGGGGGACAGTAACGTCTATGGCTACACCTTC

j_gene: TRBJ1-1
v_gene: TRBV7-2
abundance: -
d_gene: -
CDR3aa: CASRGTGFSAFF
CDR3nt: TGTGCCAGCAGGGGAACAGGTTTTAGTGCTTTCTTT

j_gene: TRBJ2-7
v_gene: TRBV7-2
abundance: -
d_gene: TRBD1
CDR3aa: CASSPTGQGAEQYF
CDR3nt: TGTGCCAGCAGCCCGACGGGACAGGGGGCTGAGCAGTACTTC

j_gene: TRBJ2-5
v_gene: TRBV19
abundance: many
d_gene: -
CDR3aa: CASSMERQETQYF
CDR3nt: TGTGCCAGTAGTATGGAGCGGCAAGAGACCCAGTACTTC

j_gene: TRBJ2-7
v_gene: TRBV10-3
abundance: -
d_gene: -
CDR3aa: CAISELSAGGPWDEQYF
CDR3nt: TGTGCCATCAGTGAATTAAGTGCTGGGGGCCCGTGGGACGAGCAGTACTTC

j_gene: TRBJ1-2
v_gene: TRBV9
abundance: -
d_gene: TRBD1
CDR3aa: CASSPTGVNGYTF
CDR3nt: TGTGCCAGCAGCCCGACAGGGGTGAATGGCTACACCTTC

j_gene: TRBJ1-2
v_gene: TRBV2
abundance: many
d_gene: -
CDR3aa: CASSEQGGDGYTF
CDR3nt: TGTGCCAGCAGTGAACAGGGAGGCGATGGCTACACCTTC

j_gene: TRBJ2-7
v_gene: TRBV7-8
abundance: many
d_gene: -
CDR3aa: CASSSERAYEQYF
CDR3nt: TGTGCCAGCAGCTCCGAGCGGGCCTACGAGCAGTACTTC

j_gene: TRBJ1-2
v_gene: TRBV24-1
abundance: -
d_gene: TRBD1
CDR3aa: CATPPRTGGWNYGYTF
CDR3nt: TGTGCCACCCCTCCTAGGACAGGGGGCTGGAACTATGGCTACACCTTC

j_gene: TRBJ1-5
v_gene: TRBV7-2
abundance: -
d_gene: -
CDR3aa: CASSQDVGGNQPQHF
CDR3nt: TGCGCCAGCAGCCAAGATGTGGGGGGAAATCAGCCCCAGCATTTT

j_gene: TRBJ2-7
v_gene: TRBV5-1
abundance: -
d_gene: TRBD2
CDR3aa: CASSLGPSGRLYEQYF
CDR3nt: TGCGCCAGCAGCCTGGGGCCTAGCGGGAGGCTGTACGAGCAGTACTTC

j_gene: TRBJ1-3
v_gene: TRBV7-2
abundance: -
d_gene: -
CDR3aa: CASSQQETTIYF
CDR3nt: TGTGCCAGCAGCCAACAGGAAACCACCATATATTTT

j_gene: TRBJ2-5
v_gene: TRBV7-9
abundance: -
d_gene: TRBD1
CDR3aa: CASSTGGQGAWETQYF
CDR3nt: TGTGCCAGCAGTACCGGAGGACAGGGGGCTTGGGAGACCCAGTACTTC

j_gene: TRBJ2-7
v_gene: TRBV20-1
abundance: -
d_gene: -
CDR3aa: CSARGGGTLYEQYF
CDR3nt: TGCAGTGCTAGAGGTGGCGGGACTTTGTACGAGCAGTACTTC

j_gene: TRBJ1-1
v_gene: TRBV19
abundance: many
d_gene: -
CDR3aa: CASSISGNTEAFF
CDR3nt: TGTGCCAGTAGTATATCTGGAAACACTGAAGCTTTCTTT

j_gene: TRBJ1-2
v_gene: TRBV19
abundance: -
d_gene: TRBD1
CDR3aa: CASSILAGTGPNYGYTF
CDR3nt: TGTGCCAGTAGTATATTGGCCGGGACAGGGCCTAACTATGGCTACACCTTC

j_gene: TRBJ2-5
v_gene: TRBV7-9
abundance: -
d_gene: TRBD2
CDR3aa: CASATGGGQETQYF
CDR3nt: TGTGCCAGCGCTACTGGCGGGGGCCAAGAGACCCAGTACTTC

j_gene: TRBJ2-5
v_gene: TRBV9
abundance: -
d_gene: TRBD1
CDR3aa: CASSGRTGDQETQYF
CDR3nt: TGTGCCAGCAGCGGAAGGACAGGGGATCAAGAGACCCAGTACTTC

j_gene: TRBJ1-1
v_gene: TRBV6-1
abundance: -
d_gene: -
CDR3aa: CASSLGGKASAEAFF
CDR3nt: TGTGCCAGCAGCCTTGGGGGGAAGGCTTCGGCTGAAGCTTTCTTT

j_gene: TRBJ2-2
v_gene: TRBV12-3/TRBV12-4
abundance: few
d_gene: -
CDR3aa: CANTPTGNTGELFF
CDR3nt: TGTGCCAACACACCCACAGGGAACACCGGGGAGCTGTTTTTT

j_gene: TRBJ1-1
v_gene: TRBV2
abundance: many
d_gene: TRBD1
CDR3aa: CASVPRTGKTEAFF
CDR3nt: TGTGCCAGCGTTCCTCGGACAGGGAAAACTGAAGCTTTCTTT

j_gene: TRBJ1-5
v_gene: TRBV29-1
abundance: -
d_gene: TRBD1
CDR3aa: CSVPGQGNQPQHF
CDR3nt: TGCAGCGTTCCGGGACAGGGCAATCAGCCCCAGCATTTT

j_gene: TRBJ1-1
v_gene: TRBV10-3
abundance: -
d_gene: -
CDR3aa: CAISDLQRNTEAFF
CDR3nt: TGTGCCATCAGTGACTTACAGCGGAACACTGAAGCTTTCTTT

j_gene: TRBJ1-5
v_gene: TRBV18
abundance: -
d_gene: -
CDR3aa: CASSPIRVGQPQHF
CDR3nt: TGTGCCAGCTCACCAATAAGGGTGGGTCAGCCCCAGCATTTT

j_gene: TRBJ1-5
v_gene: TRBV7-9
abundance: few
d_gene: -
CDR3aa: CASSFSRVNQPQHF
CDR3nt: TGTGCCAGCAGTTTCTCACGGGTTAATCAGCCCCAGCATTTT

j_gene: TRBJ2-7
v_gene: TRBV5-1
abundance: few
d_gene: -
CDR3aa: CASGPGPGGEYEQYF
CDR3nt: TGCGCCAGCGGGCCGGGCCCAGGGGGGGAGTACGAGCAGTACTTC

j_gene: TRBJ1-4
v_gene: TRBV12-3/TRBV12-4
abundance: -
d_gene: TRBD1
CDR3aa: CASRPGQTNEKLIF
CDR3nt: TGTGCCAGCAGACCGGGACAGACAAATGAAAAACTGATTTTT

j_gene: TRBJ2-7
v_gene: TRBV29-1
abundance: -
d_gene: TRBD2
CDR3aa: CSAAPGTSGTYEQYF
CDR3nt: TGCAGCGCTGCCCCGGGGACTAGCGGAACCTACGAGCAGTACTTC

j_gene: TRBJ2-6
v_gene: TRBV7-9
abundance: -
d_gene: -
CDR3aa: CASSHARAGANVLTF
CDR3nt: TGTGCCAGCAGCCACGCAAGGGCTGGGGCCAACGTCCTGACTTTC

j_gene: TRBJ2-5
v_gene: TRBV7-2
abundance: few
d_gene: -
CDR3aa: CASSQDARRGQETQYF
CDR3nt: TGTGCCAGCAGCCAAGATGCCCGTCGGGGCCAAGAGACCCAGTACTTC

j_gene: TRBJ1-6
v_gene: TRBV24-1
abundance: -
d_gene: -
CDR3aa: CATSLDRGTPLHF
CDR3nt: TGTGCCACCAGCTTGGATCGGGGGACACCCCTCCACTTT

j_gene: TRBJ1-1
v_gene: TRBV7-3
abundance: -
d_gene: -
CDR3aa: CASSINRRGNTEAFF
CDR3nt: TGTGCCAGCAGCATCAACAGGAGGGGGAACACTGAAGCTTTCTTT

j_gene: TRBJ2-7
v_gene: TRBV14
abundance: -
d_gene: TRBD2
CDR3aa: CASSQDHLLAGLINEQYF
CDR3nt: TGTGCCAGCAGCCAAGACCATCTTTTAGCGGGCTTGATCAACGAGCAGTACTTC

j_gene: TRBJ2-2
v_gene: TRBV20-1
abundance: -
d_gene: -
CDR3aa: CSASTSTNTGELFF
CDR3nt: TGCAGTGCGTCGACTAGTACAAACACCGGGGAGCTGTTTTTT

j_gene: TRBJ1-2
v_gene: TRBV19
abundance: -
d_gene: -
CDR3aa: CASSIVRGDGYTF
CDR3nt: TGTGCCAGTAGTATAGTCCGGGGGGATGGCTACACCTTC

j_gene: TRBJ1-6
v_gene: TRBV7-2
abundance: -
d_gene: -
CDR3aa: CASSTQEKGSPLHF
CDR3nt: TGTGCCAGCAGCACACAGGAAAAAGGATCACCCCTCCACTTT

j_gene: TRBJ2-2
v_gene: TRBV7-3
abundance: -
d_gene: -
CDR3aa: CASSSQPNTGELFF
CDR3nt: TGTGCCAGCAGCTCCCAGCCGAACACCGGGGAGCTGTTTTTT

j_gene: TRBJ1-4
v_gene: TRBV9
abundance: -
d_gene: -
CDR3aa: CASSEWGAGNEKLFF
CDR3nt: TGTGCCAGCAGCGAGTGGGGGGCCGGTAATGAAAAACTGTTTTTT

j_gene: TRBJ1-1
v_gene: TRBV7-9
abundance: many
d_gene: TRBD1
CDR3aa: CASSLGTGATEAFF
CDR3nt: TGTGCCAGCAGCTTAGGGACAGGCGCCACTGAAGCTTTCTTT

j_gene: TRBJ1-6
v_gene: TRBV6-5
abundance: -
d_gene: -
CDR3aa: CAISYGAAYNSPLHF
CDR3nt: TGTGCCATCAGTTACGGGGCAGCCTATAATTCACCCCTCCACTTT

j_gene: TRBJ1-6
v_gene: TRBV6-5
abundance: -
d_gene: -
CDR3aa: CASSTHLSDNSPLHF
CDR3nt: TGTGCCAGCAGTACCCACTTATCTGATAATTCACCCCTCCACTTT

j_gene: TRBJ1-6
v_gene: TRBV7-3
abundance: many
d_gene: TRBD1
CDR3aa: CASSTTGGENSPLHF
CDR3nt: TGTGCCAGCAGCACCACAGGGGGGGAAAATTCACCCCTCCACTTT

j_gene: TRBJ1-2
v_gene: TRBV12-5
abundance: -
d_gene: TRBD1
CDR3aa: CASGRTGDGYTF
CDR3nt: TGTGCTAGTGGCAGGACAGGGGATGGCTACACCTTC

j_gene: TRBJ1-2
v_gene: TRBV6-4
abundance: -
d_gene: -
CDR3aa: CASSDTGLAGASVGYTF
CDR3nt: TGTGCCAGCAGTGACACGGGACTAGCGGGCGCATCCGTTGGCTACACCTTC

j_gene: TRBJ2-7
v_gene: TRBV2
abundance: -
d_gene: TRBD2
CDR3aa: CASSEGGNNEQYF
CDR3nt: TGTGCCAGCAGTGAGGGGGGGAACAACGAGCAGTACTTC

j_gene: TRBJ1-1
v_gene: TRBV29-1
abundance: -
d_gene: -
CDR3aa: CSVFQGRNTEAFF
CDR3nt: TGCAGCGTTTTTCAGGGGAGGAACACTGAAGCTTTCTTT

j_gene: TRBJ2-6
v_gene: TRBV7-9
abundance: many
d_gene: -
CDR3aa: CASSLGHSGANVLTF
CDR3nt: TGTGCCAGCAGCTTAGGCCACTCTGGGGCCAACGTCCTGACTTTC

j_gene: TRBJ1-4
v_gene: TRBV15
abundance: -
d_gene: TRBD1
CDR3aa: CATSRAGQANEKLFF
CDR3nt: TGTGCCACCAGCAGAGCGGGACAGGCTAATGAAAAACTGTTTTTT

j_gene: TRBJ1-4
v_gene: TRBV10-3
abundance: -
d_gene: -
CDR3aa: CAISVGLAGAGNEKLFF
CDR3nt: TGTGCCATCAGTGTGGGACTAGCGGGGGCTGGTAATGAAAAACTGTTTTTT

j_gene: TRBJ2-7
v_gene: TRBV25-1
abundance: -
d_gene: -
CDR3aa: CASSEYEGLGGYEQYF
CDR3nt: TGTGCCAGCAGTGAATATGAGGGTCTGGGTGGCTACGAGCAGTACTTC

j_gene: TRBJ1-5
v_gene: TRBV2
abundance: -
d_gene: -
CDR3aa: CPSSGRRGAGSNQPQHF
CDR3nt: TGTCCCAGCAGTGGCCGCCGGGGGGCTGGTAGCAATCAGCCCCAGCATTTT

j_gene: TRBJ2-2
v_gene: TRBV9
abundance: few
d_gene: -
CDR3aa: CASSTPRDIGNTGELFF
CDR3nt: TGTGCCAGCAGCACCCCCCGGGACATTGGAAACACCGGGGAGCTGTTTTTT